The rows below give T cell receptor beta chains drawn from one sample of a study of blood T cell repertoires in COVID-19. Profiling relied on immunoSEQ multiplex PCR, and the TCRdb table lists in-frame clones only, not all of them. The table has around 330,000 clones, about 85% seen once. The sample comprised PBMCs or T cells enriched from blood (not recorded which). These receptors came from a woman aged 25-40 years who had been exposed to COVID-19. The CDR3 runs from the conserved cysteine through the conserved F or W. Fields, in order: J gene, V gene, D gene, clone size, CDR3 protein, CDR3 DNA. D genes are given only for firm matches. Part of the rows lack a size; the others show once, few, many or a class for expanded clones.

>TRBJ2-5|TRBV10-3|TRBD2|-
CAISESTSGRAQYF
TGTGCCATCAGTGAGTCGACTAGCGGGAGGGCCCAGTACTTC
>TRBJ2-5|TRBV28|TRBD1|-
CASSLGQGWETQYF
TGTGCCAGCAGTTTAGGACAGGGGTGGGAGACCCAGTACTTC
>TRBJ2-5|TRBV28|TRBD1|-
CASRGQGRDETQYF
TGTGCCAGCAGGGGACAGGGCAGGGACGAGACCCAGTACTTC
>TRBJ2-3|TRBV7-3|TRBD2|-
CASSSAASGGARDTQYF
TGTGCCAGCAGCTCCGCGGCTAGCGGGGGGGCAAGAGATACGCAGTATTTT
>TRBJ1-2|TRBV28|-|few
CASSWEERGYTF
TGTGCCAGCAGTTGGGAGGAACGTGGCTACACCTTC
>TRBJ1-5|TRBV12-3/TRBV12-4|TRBD1|-
CASSDRVGQPQHF
TGTGCCAGCAGCGACAGGGTGGGCCAGCCCCAGCATTTT
>TRBJ1-2|TRBV25-1|-|-
CASSKAGGNYGYTF
TGTGCCAGCAGTAAAGCGGGAGGTAACTATGGCTACACCTTC
>TRBJ2-1|TRBV6-2/TRBV6-3|TRBD1|-
CASSIGQVNEQFF
TGTGCCAGCAGTATCGGACAGGTCAATGAGCAGTTCTTC
>TRBJ2-4|TRBV14|-|few
CASSHRSREDIQYF
TGTGCCAGCAGCCACCGGTCCAGGGAAGACATTCAGTACTTC
>TRBJ2-7|TRBV28|-|-
CASSRLLLEQYF
TGTGCCAGCAGTCGCCTACTTTTAGAGCAGTACTTC
>TRBJ2-7|TRBV28|-|-
CASSLLDEQYF
TGTGCCAGCAGTTTATTAGACGAGCAGTACTTC
>TRBJ1-5|TRBV5-8|-|-
CASSLILVSNQPQHF
TGTGCCAGCAGCTTGATACTAGTCAGCAATCAGCCCCAGCATTTT
>TRBJ2-7|TRBV19|TRBD1|-
CASSETGQVVYEQYF
TGTGCCAGTAGCGAGACAGGGCAGGTAGTATACGAGCAGTACTTC
>TRBJ1-2|TRBV30|-|-
CAWSEGKAYGYTF
TGTGCCTGGAGTGAGGGGAAGGCCTATGGCTACACCTTC
>TRBJ1-5|TRBV7-4|-|-
CASTLGAFVNQPQHF
TGTGCCAGCACCTTAGGGGCTTTTGTCAATCAGCCCCAGCATTTT
>TRBJ1-5|TRBV14|-|-
CASSQLGHWSGSNQPQHF
TGTGCCAGCAGCCAATTGGGACACTGGAGTGGAAGCAATCAGCCCCAGCATTTT
>TRBJ1-5|TRBV19|-|-
CASSIKSDQPQHF
TGTGCCAGTAGTATTAAGTCGGATCAGCCCCAGCATTTT
>TRBJ1-1|TRBV7-9|-|-
CASSLASGRGEAFF
TGTGCCAGCAGCTTAGCGAGTGGAAGGGGCGAAGCTTTCTTT
>TRBJ1-4|TRBV4-3|-|once
CASRASGDATNEKLFF
TGCGCCAGCAGAGCGTCGGGGGATGCAACTAATGAAAAACTGTTTTTT
>TRBJ1-4|TRBV29-1|-|-
CSAAARGDHEKLFF
TGCAGCGCTGCCGCCCGGGGGGACCATGAAAAACTGTTTTTT